These 17 T cell receptor beta chains share one sample of origin, sequenced in a study of T cell responses to AZD1222 COVID-19 vaccine. The assay was immunoSEQ multiplex PCR, and TCRdb's table has in-frame clones only and misses some. The table records roughly 120,000 clones, 81% of them present only once. Here the sequenced sample was peripheral blood, taken on day 0 of AZD1222 vaccination. The receptors originated from an adult in good health.

The chain carries TRBV19 and TRBJ1-1; no clear D gene. The length of the CDR3 is 15 residues. CDR1 is LNHDA and CDR2 is SQIVND in the germline V gene (reference sequence). V shed 6 bases and J shed 5 bases, with 19 bases lying between them. CDR3 residues: CASRSPGSQGTEAFF. CDR3 nucleotide sequence: TGTGCCAGTAGATCCCCGGGATCTCAAGGTACTGAAGCTTTCTTT.

The rearrangement links TRBV19 to TRBJ1-5; unclear D gene. With 4 bases removed from V and 1 base from J, the gap between germline ends came to 8 bases. This CDR3 spans 14 amino acids. Germline V CDR1 and CDR2: LNHDA, SQIVND (reference sequence). The CDR3 DNA sequence: TGTGCCAGTAGTACACTCGGCAGCAATCAGCCCCAGCATTTT. Residues: CASSTLGSNQPQHF. Based on the CDR3 plus reference TRBV19 and TRBJ1-5, the full variable domain is DGGITQSPKYLFRKEGQNVTLSCEQNLNHDAMYWYRQDPGQGLRLIYYSQIVNDFQKGDIAEGYSVSREKKESFPLTVTSAQKNPTAFYLCASSTLGSNQPQHFGDGTRLSIL.

The gene calls are TRBV7-9 and TRBJ2-3; D remains ambiguous. Germline V CDR1 and CDR2: SEHNR, FQNEAQ (reference sequence). V was pared by 1 base and J by 5 bases, with 4 bases between. This CDR3 contains 12 residues. The CDR3 nucleotides read TGTGCCAGCAGCTTAGGCGAAGATACGCAGTATTTT. Translation: CASSLGEDTQYF.

The chain links TRBV9 to TRBJ2-3; 7 nucleotides agree with TRBD1. Germline loops: CDR1 SGDLS, CDR2 YYNGEE. This CDR3 comprises 15 residues. V lost 3 bases to trimming and J lost 4 bases; unmatched junction nucleotides: 8. CDR3 residues: CASSARQGVPDTQYF. The CDR3 bases are TGTGCCAGCAGCGCACGACAGGGAGTCCCAGATACGCAGTATTTT.

A single count supports this clone. This chain joins TRBV7-2 and TRBJ1-5; D gene ambiguous. V lost 2 bases and J 2 bases, leaving 10 bases between the germline ends. Per germline, CDR1 SGHTA and CDR2 FQGNSA. The CDR3 totals 15 residues. The CDR3 bases are TGTGCCAGCAGCTTATCGGGGATACGCAATCAGCCCCAGCATTTT. It yields the protein CASSLSGIRNQPQHF.

This clone was detected a few times. The chain couples TRBV30 to TRBJ1-2; D not resolved. From germline, CDR1 is GTSNPN and CDR2 SVGIG (reference sequence). Trimming left V 3 bases short and J 8 bases short, with 16 bases between. CDR3 length: 13 amino acids. The CDR3 loop is CAWRPALGRGYTF. The CDR3 DNA sequence: TGTGCCTGGAGGCCCGCCCTAGGTCGGGGCTACACCTTC.

The table lists this clone with a few counts. This chain links TRBV11-2 with TRBJ2-3, with 7 bases that match TRBD2. The V and J ends lost 5 bases and 2 bases, in that order; junction bases with no gene match: 13. Per the germline V gene, CDR1 is SGHAT and CDR2 is FQNNGV. The CDR3 runs 17 residues. The CDR3 DNA sequence: TGTGCCAGCAGCCCGTACCGCGGGACTAAAAACACAGATACGCAGTATTTT. This translates into CASSPYRGTKNTDTQYF. The complete variable domain, with remaining parts taken from reference TRBV11-2 and TRBJ2-3, reads EAGVAQSPRYKIIEKRQSVAFWCNPISGHATLYWYQQILGQGPKLLIQFQNNGVVDDSQLPKDRFSAERLKGVDSTLKIQPAKLEDSAVYLCASSPYRGTKNTDTQYFGPGTRLTVL.

This clone appeared a single time. The J gene is TRBJ1-5, the V gene TRBV5-8; weak D call: TRBD1 (5 bases). CDR3 length equals 15 residues. In germline, CDR1 is SGHTS, CDR2 YDEGEE. Deletions cut 4 bases from V and 6 bases from J, with 17 bases between. CDR3 in DNA: TGTGCCAGCAGCCGCGATCAGGGTCCGTTTCAGCCCCAGCATTTT. This translates into CASSRDQGPFQPQHF.

This clone showed up just a few times. The V and J genes are TRBV11-2 and TRBJ1-4, with TRBD1 matching over 8 bases. This CDR3 is 16 amino acids long. Trimming cost V 6 bases and J 5 bases; bases outside gene matches: 11. Germline CDR1 reads SGHAT; CDR2 reads FQNNGV. The CDR3 protein is CASRLNRDRWNEKLFF. CDR3 DNA: TGTGCCAGCAGGTTAAACCGGGACAGGTGGAATGAAAAACTGTTTTTT.

This chain links TRBV24-1 with TRBJ2-1, with 14 bases identical to TRBD2. V lost 5 bases, J lost 9 bases, and 5 bases stayed unmatched. There are 15 residues in the CDR3. Germline V gene data show CDR1 as KGHDR and CDR2 as SFDVKD. This chain's CDR3 is CATSAGTSGSIEQFF. DNA for the CDR3: TGTGCCACCAGTGCTGGGACTAGCGGGAGTATTGAGCAGTTCTTC.

The V and J genes are TRBV5-1 and TRBJ1-1; 7 bases fit TRBD1. The V gene's germline CDR1 is SGHRS and CDR2 YFSETQ. V lost 3 bases, J lost 2 bases, and 4 bases stayed unmatched. The CDR3 loop spans 14 amino acids. The chain's CDR3 is CASSSRQGNTEAFF. CDR3 sequence (DNA): TGCGCCAGCAGCTCCCGACAGGGAAACACTGAAGCTTTCTTT. Combining the CDR3 with reference TRBV5-1 and TRBJ1-1 gives the whole variable domain KAGVTQTPRYLIKTRGQQVTLSCSPISGHRSVSWYQQTPGQGLQFLFEYFSETQRNKGNFPGRFSGRQFSNSRSEMNVSTLELGDSALYLCASSSRQGNTEAFFGQGTRLTVV.

The rearrangement links TRBV4-3 to TRBJ1-4; the D gene is possibly TRBD1 (5 bases). The CDR3 has 16 residues. Germline CDR1 LGHNA, CDR2 YSLEER. V was shortened by 0 bases and J by 0 bases, with 8 bases between the two germline ends. This chain's CDR3 is CASSQDRGATNEKLFF. For the CDR3, the DNA is TGCGCCAGCAGCCAAGATCGAGGGGCAACTAATGAAAAACTGTTTTTT.

This CDR3 is CASSLSSGGAYEQFF. CDR3 DNA: TGTGCCAGCAGTTTAAGTAGCGGGGGGGCCTATGAGCAGTTCTTC. The V call is TRBV27, the J call TRBJ2-1; 11 bases match TRBD2. The CDR3 consists of 15 residues. Unmatched junction bases numbered 5, after V lost 2 bases and J lost 8 bases. Germline assignment: CDR1 MNHEY and CDR2 SMNVEV (reference sequence).

In this sample, this clone turned up a few times. The chain recombines TRBV3-1 (or the pseudogene TRBV3-2) with TRBJ2-1; 9 bases match TRBD2. The J segment lost 12 bases and the V segment lost 1 base, leaving 7 bases of the junction unmatched. The CDR3 runs to 14 residues. Germline-derived CDR1 and CDR2 are LGHDT and YNNKEL (reference sequence). The CDR3: CASSQGWREGGQFF. For the CDR3, the DNA is TGTGCCAGCAGCCAAGGCTGGCGGGAGGGGGGGCAGTTCTTC.

This chain links TRBV6-6 with TRBJ1-2; D not certain. The CDR3 has 12 amino acids. Germline V gene lookup returns CDR1 MNHNY and CDR2 SVGAGI (reference sequence). V lost 8 bases and J 4 bases, leaving 11 bases between the germline ends. The CDR3 nucleotides read TGTGCCAGCCAATTGGGCCCCTATGGCTACACCTTC. Translating it yields CASQLGPYGYTF.

Written as DNA, the CDR3 is TGTGCCAGCAGCCAAGATGGACAGGGGGACGGTAATGAAAAACTGTTTTTT. Its protein is CASSQDGQGDGNEKLFF. J is TRBJ1-4 and V is TRBV3-1 (or the pseudogene TRBV3-2), with TRBD1 matching over 10 bases. Trimming at V came to 0 bases and at J to 4 bases, leaving 5 bases not matched to a gene. The CDR3 has 17 residues. In germline, CDR1 is LGHDT, CDR2 YNNKEL (reference sequence).

The chain uses TRBV6-5 and TRBJ1-3, with 7 positions matching TRBD1. CDR1 and CDR2 from the germline V gene are MNHEY and SVGAGI. Trimming cost V 4 bases and J 3 bases; bases outside gene matches: 6. The CDR3 has 15 amino acids. The CDR3 is CASSSAGGSGNTIYF. CDR3 DNA: TGTGCCAGCAGTTCCGCAGGGGGGAGTGGAAACACCATATATTTT.